This T cell receptor (beta chain) stems from a study of cytomegalovirus exposure and HLA in healthy donors. Across the whole study: A later analysis reported the same platform for the roughly 120 validation repertoires and the 650 to 750 first-cohort repertoires.

Germline CDR1 is MNHNS and CDR2 is SASEGT. With 6 bases clipped from V and 3 bases from J, the junction kept 5 bases outside the gene matches. This CDR3 contains 14 residues. Profiling relied on immunoSEQ multiplex PCR, and the TCRdb table lists in-frame clones only, not all of them. The repertoire has over 120,000 clones, about nine tenths of them found once; the top ten carry 4.5%. Study-level findings and limits: The study put 150 to 200 TCR beta chains on its list as cytomegalovirus-associated. Specificity for CMV antigens was confirmed in vitro for three of the CMV-associated chains. Accounts indicate the classifier identified cytomegalovirus status with strong specificity and sensitivity.

Worth noting for this clone: The antigen is unknown.

The genes are TRBV6-1 and TRBJ2-7; 10 nucleotides match TRBD1. The source material was PBMCs. The sequence came from a man in his late teens or twenties in good health and CMV-seropositive. The CDR3 region is CASSGQGGIYEQYF. The CDR3 bases are TGTGCCAGCAGCGGACAGGGGGGGATCTACGAGCAGTACTTC.